These 6 T cell receptor beta chains share one sample of origin, sequenced in a study of blood T cells in healthy people across ages (dated by TCRdb to the mid-2010s). The library came from 5' RACE. The sequencer listed for this sample is Illumina HiSeq 2500. A second PCR of roughly 6 to 12 cycles was run with a J-beta primer mix and a sample-barcoded 5' primer. TCRdb handled the public reads itself, with Q25 trimming in fastp and clone calling in MiXCR, and kept productive beta chains. Each entry is one CDR3 protein sequence, shown with its most common DNA and genes. The sample table contains 1.5 million or so distinct CDR3 sequences; only one count was recorded for roughly 40% of them. Roughly 8.2% of the sample is in the top ten clones. The sample was blood. The receptors derive from a woman between 18 and 30 years old in good health.

This clonotype was counted only a few times. The chain links TRBV6-1 to TRBJ2-3, with 9 bases fitting TRBD1. Germline lookup yields CDR1 MNHNS and CDR2 SASEGT. V dropped 6 bases and J dropped 3; count of bases not matched to a gene: 10. The CDR3 length is 16 residues. This CDR3 is CASSPGTGWGTDTQYF. CDR3 in DNA: TGTGCCAGCAGCCCCGGGACAGGGTGGGGGACAGATACGCAGTATTTT.

V gene TRBV7-9 combines with J gene TRBJ2-3; 7 bases match TRBD2. The CDR3 spans 15 residues. With 4 bases clipped from V and 8 bases from J, the junction kept 12 bases outside the gene matches. Germline V gene data show CDR1 as SEHNR and CDR2 as FQNEAQ (reference sequence). The CDR3 protein is CASSSSGKDLGTQYF. The CDR3 DNA is TGTGCCAGCAGCTCGAGCGGGAAAGATCTGGGTACGCAGTATTTT.

This clonotype has just a few counts. This chain joins TRBV20-1 and TRBJ1-1; TRBD1 matches 9 bases. Trimming cost V 1 base and J 7 bases; bases outside gene matches: 10. CDR1 is DFQATT and CDR2 is SNEGSKA in the germline V gene (reference sequence). This CDR3 is 15 amino acids long. This CDR3 reads CSARANRGQVGEAFF. The CDR3 DNA sequence: TGCAGTGCTAGAGCCAACAGGGGGCAAGTGGGTGAAGCTTTCTTT.

The chain recombines TRBV2 with TRBJ1-4; unclear D gene. V was trimmed by 3 bases and J by 7 bases, leaving 12 bases between them. CDR1 is SNHLY, CDR2 FYNNEI, per germline. The CDR3 is made up of 14 amino acids. The CDR3 coding sequence is TGTGCCAGCAGTGAGATGCGGGAGGGTGAAAAACTGTTTTTT. Its translation is CASSEMREGEKLFF.

This clonotype has just a few counts. The rearrangement uses TRBV7-9 and TRBJ2-7, with D tentatively TRBD1 or TRBD2 (5 bases each). CDR1 and CDR2 (germline): SEHNR, FQNEAQ (reference sequence). This CDR3 is 16 amino acids long. V lost 1 base to trimming and J lost 7 bases, with 20 bases between them. CDR3 bases: TGTGCCAGCAGCTTAGGACCTCGGGACCCCAAGGGGGAGCAGTACTTC. It yields the protein CASSLGPRDPKGEQYF.

This clonotype has just a few counts. The CDR3 nucleotides read TGTGCCAGCAGCCCGGGCCACGGAACAGATACGCAGTATTTT. The encoded protein is CASSPGHGTDTQYF. The chain combines TRBV5-5 with TRBJ2-3; D gene unclear. Between the trimmed V and J ends, which lost 4 bases and 3 bases, there was a span of 12 bases. This CDR3 region has 14 residues. The V gene's germline CDR1 is SGHKS and CDR2 YYEKEE (reference sequence).